Listed below are T cell receptor beta chains from one sample, sequenced in a study of blood T cell repertoires in COVID-19. Method: immunoSEQ multiplex PCR; TCRdb's copy keeps in-frame clones and lacks some. The sample records about 160,000 clones, 85% being singletons. What was sequenced was peripheral blood. These receptors were taken from a human donor with acute or convalescent COVID-19. The donor label of this sample is uncertain. Each CDR3 is given with its conserved first and last residue. The D gene is left open where the match is weak. Where a row states a size, it is once, few, many or the class of an expanded clone; other rows omit it.

>-|TRBV7-9|TRBD2|TRBJ2-1
TGTGCCAGCAGCTTCGGGACTAGTGCGGATGATGAGCAGTTCTTC
CASSFGTSADDEQFF
>-|TRBV28|-|TRBJ1-1
TGTGCCAGCAGGGGGAGCTTTGAAGCTTTCTTT
CASRGSFEAFF
>-|TRBV24-1|TRBD1|TRBJ1-5
TGTGCCACCAGTGATGCCCGACAGGGAAGCAATCAGCCCCAGCATTTT
CATSDARQGSNQPQHF
>-|TRBV7-9|-|TRBJ2-4
TGTGCCAGCATCGATTGGAGGAGGGGGGGCCCCGCCAAAAACATTCAGTACTTC
CASIDWRRGGPAKNIQYF
>-|TRBV7-9|-|TRBJ1-3
TGTGCCAGCAGCTCCTCAGGGGTCGGAAACACCATATATTTT
CASSSSGVGNTIYF
>-|TRBV9|-|TRBJ1-3
TGTGCCAGCAGCCCCCGCACTAGGACTTTCAGCTCTGGAAACACCATATATTTT
CASSPRTRTFSSGNTIYF
>-|TRBV5-1|-|TRBJ1-1
TGCGCCAGCAGCTTGGAACAGAACACTGAAGCTTTCTTT
CASSLEQNTEAFF
>once|TRBV11-3|-|TRBJ2-3
TGTGCCAGCAGCTGGGGAGGCTTGGAGGCAGATACGCAGTATTTT
CASSWGGLEADTQYF
>-|TRBV28|TRBD1|TRBJ1-6
TGTGCCAGCAGTTCCGAGATCCCAGGGGGCGGTTCACCCCTCCACTTT
CASSSEIPGGGSPLHF
>-|TRBV7-2|TRBD2|TRBJ2-2
TGTGCCACCTCTGGGGGGGGATCGAACACCGGGGAGCTGTTTTTT
CATSGGGSNTGELFF
>-|TRBV10-3|-|TRBJ1-5
TGTGCCATCAGTGAAGCAGGGGAGAGTCAGCCCCAGCATTTT
CAISEAGESQPQHF
>-|TRBV19|-|TRBJ1-1
TGTGCCAGTAGTATACAGGGGCCGGCAATGGGAGAAGCTTTCTTT
CASSIQGPAMGEAFF
>many|TRBV30|TRBD1|TRBJ2-4
TGTGCCTGGAGCCTACCAGACAGGGTTACCAAAAACATTCAGTACTTC
CAWSLPDRVTKNIQYF
>-|TRBV28|-|TRBJ2-1
TGTGCCAGCAGTTTATCTTCCAATGAGCAGTTCTTC
CASSLSSNEQFF
>-|TRBV5-1|-|TRBJ1-5
TGCGCCAGCAGCCTAAGCGACAGTTCTAATCAGCCCCAGCATTTT
CASSLSDSSNQPQHF
>-|TRBV12-3/TRBV12-4|TRBD1|TRBJ2-7
TGTGCCAGCGGTACAGGGGCTTCCCACGAGCAGTACTTC
CASGTGASHEQYF
>-|TRBV19|-|TRBJ1-3
TGTGCCACACGGGGCTCTGGAAACACCATATATTTT
CATRGSGNTIYF
>-|TRBV5-4|TRBD1|TRBJ1-6
TGTGCCAGCAGTTCGGACAGGGTGGGTTCACCCCTCCACTTT
CASSSDRVGSPLHF
>once|TRBV3-1/TRBV3-2|TRBD1|TRBJ2-7
TGTGCCAGCAGTTTAACAGGGGTGCCGGTCGACGAGCAGTACTTC
CASSLTGVPVDEQYF
>-|TRBV27|TRBD2|TRBJ2-3
TGTGCCAGCAGCCAGGGTTTCGGACTAGCGGGGGGAATCACAGATACGCAGTATTTT
CASSQGFGLAGGITDTQYF
>-|TRBV5-1|-|TRBJ1-1
TGCGCCAGCAGCTCGTCCGACAGAAACACTGAAGCTTTCTTT
CASSSSDRNTEAFF
>-|TRBV19|TRBD1|TRBJ1-6
TGTGCCAGTAGTGGGACAGGGGGCGGTTCACCCCTCCACTTT
CASSGTGGGSPLHF
>-|TRBV19|-|TRBJ2-4
TGTGCCAGTAGTATCGACGGGAAAAACATTCAGTACTTC
CASSIDGKNIQYF
>-|TRBV27|-|TRBJ1-4
TGTGCCAGCAGTCCCTTGCGGGCAACTAATGAAAAACTGTTTTTT
CASSPLRATNEKLFF
>-|TRBV7-8|TRBD1|TRBJ1-1
TGTGCCAGCAGTTTCAGGGGGCTAAACACAGCTTTCTTT
CASSFRGLNTAFF
>-|TRBV7-8|-|TRBJ1-1
TGTGCCAGCAGCCCTAGAAGACAGAACATGAACACTGAAGCTTTCTTT
CASSPRRQNMNTEAFF
>-|TRBV11-3|-|TRBJ1-1
TGTGCCAGCAGCTTAGCCAGGGCAGCTGAAGCTTTCTTT
CASSLARAAEAFF
>-|TRBV30|-|TRBJ1-2
TGTGCCTGGTCCAGGGGACGCTATGGCTACACCTTC
CAWSRGRYGYTF
>-|TRBV5-5|-|TRBJ1-2
TGTGCCAGCAGCTTGAGGCGGAATCGAGGAGGCTACACCTTC
CASSLRRNRGGYTF
>-|TRBV28|TRBD1|TRBJ1-6
TGTGCCAGCAGAGCACCAAGGGGGCAATACGATTCACCCCTCCACTTT
CASRAPRGQYDSPLHF
>once|TRBV7-3|-|TRBJ1-2
TGTGCCAGCAGCCCGACTATTGACGGCTATGGCTACACCTTC
CASSPTIDGYGYTF
>few|TRBV6-2/TRBV6-3|TRBD1|TRBJ1-2
TGTGCCAGCAGTAGACAGGGGGCGTTTGGCTACACCTTC
CASSRQGAFGYTF
>-|TRBV30|-|TRBJ2-3
TGTGCCTGGAGTGCCGCCCGGGATACGCAGTATTTT
CAWSAARDTQYF